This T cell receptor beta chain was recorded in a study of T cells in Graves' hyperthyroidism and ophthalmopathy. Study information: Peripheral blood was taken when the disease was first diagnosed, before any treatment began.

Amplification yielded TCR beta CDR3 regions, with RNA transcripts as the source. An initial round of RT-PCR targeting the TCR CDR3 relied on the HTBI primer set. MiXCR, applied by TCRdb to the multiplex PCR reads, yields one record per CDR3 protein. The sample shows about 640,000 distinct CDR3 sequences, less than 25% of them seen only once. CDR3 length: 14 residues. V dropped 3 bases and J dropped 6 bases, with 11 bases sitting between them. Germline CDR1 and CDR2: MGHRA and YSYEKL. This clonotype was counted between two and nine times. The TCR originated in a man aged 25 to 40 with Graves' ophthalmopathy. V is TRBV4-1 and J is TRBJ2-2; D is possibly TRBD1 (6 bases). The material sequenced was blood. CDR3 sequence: CASSQEQGPGELFF. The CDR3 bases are TGCGCCAGCAGCCAGGAACAGGGCCCCGGGGAGCTGTTTTTT.